This TCR beta chain was identified during a study of PD-1 blockade in classical Hodgkin lymphoma. Whole-study results and caveats: Relapsed/refractory patients reportedly had lower baseline diversity than newly diagnosed patients.

Sequencing used immunoSEQ multiplex PCR; TCRdb keeps in-frame clones, though not all of them. The sample includes more than 15,000 clones, approximately 86% of them seen just once. V lost 5 bases, J lost 5 bases, and 15 bases lay in between. Germline V lookup: CDR1 SGHTA, CDR2 FQGNSA. The CDR3 is 14 residues long. Notes on this clone: Its antigen remains unknown.

Described time point: newly diagnosed, previously untreated cHL patient sample. The chain is built from TRBV7-2 and TRBJ1-2; D may be TRBD1 (5 bases). The sequenced material came from peripheral blood mononuclear cells (PBMCs). The sequence came from a human donor with classical Hodgkin lymphoma. The CDR3 DNA reads TGTGCCAGCAGCCTGGGCCTTGAGGGGTATGGCTACACCTTC. As protein: CASSLGLEGYGYTF.